This TCR beta chain was documented in a study of somatic mutations in cytotoxic T cells in rheumatoid arthritis. Points from the study as a whole: Age-matched healthy controls and rheumatoid arthritis patients had CD8+ T-cell clonality that did not differ significantly. Nobody had found out which antigens the expanded CD8+ clones targeted.

Comment on this clone: Its antigen is undetermined.

Here immunoSEQ multiplex PCR was the method, and the copy in TCRdb shows in-frame clones only, minus some. This table holds some 6,400 clones, around 74% found once. The sequenced sample was CD8+ T cells sorted from blood. The sequence was obtained from a woman aged 50 to 65 in good health.

CDR3: CASIASGGGSQETQYF. The DNA of the CDR3 is TGTGCCAGCATTGCTAGCGGGGGTGGGTCACAAGAGACCCAGTACTTC. The chain has TRBV25-1 and TRBJ2-5, with 10 positions matching TRBD2. Germline lookup yields CDR1 MGHDK and CDR2 SYGVNS. V lost 7 bases, J lost 2 bases, and 10 bases stayed unmatched. The CDR3 spans 16 residues.